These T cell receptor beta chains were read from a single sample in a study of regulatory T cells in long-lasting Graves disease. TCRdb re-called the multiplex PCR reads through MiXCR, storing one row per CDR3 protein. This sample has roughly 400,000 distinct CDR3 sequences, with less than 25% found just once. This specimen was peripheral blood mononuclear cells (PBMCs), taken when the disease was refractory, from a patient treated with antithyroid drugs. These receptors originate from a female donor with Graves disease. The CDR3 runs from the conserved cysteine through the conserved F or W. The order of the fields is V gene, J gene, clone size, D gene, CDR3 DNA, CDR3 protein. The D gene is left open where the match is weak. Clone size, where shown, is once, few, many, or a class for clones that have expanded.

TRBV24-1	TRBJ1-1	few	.	TGTGCCACCAGTGATCACGGACAGACTAACACTGAAGCTTTCTTT	CATSDHGQTNTEAFF
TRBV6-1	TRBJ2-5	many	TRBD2	TGTGCCAGCAGAGAAACTAGCGGGCGTTCTGAGACCCAGTACTTC	CASRETSGRSETQYF
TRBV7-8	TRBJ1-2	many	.	TGTGCCAGCAGCTTAGAGGCAGGGCACTATGGCTACACCTTC	CASSLEAGHYGYTF
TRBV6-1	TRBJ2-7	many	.	TGTGCCAGCAGTGGGATGCCCGATATCTACGAGCAGTACTTC	CASSGMPDIYEQYF
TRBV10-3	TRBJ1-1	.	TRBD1	TGTGCCATCAGTGGGACAGGCGGAACTGAAGCTTTCTTT	CAISGTGGTEAFF
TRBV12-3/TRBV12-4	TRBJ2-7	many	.	TGTGCCAGCAGTTTCGGGACGCCACAGAGGGGGCAGTACTTC	CASSFGTPQRGQYF
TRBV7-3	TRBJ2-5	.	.	TGTGCCAGCAGCAGCACCGGAACGAGTGAGACCCAGTACTTC	CASSSTGTSETQYF
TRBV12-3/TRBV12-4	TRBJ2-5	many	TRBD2	TGTGCCAGCAGTTTTGACGGGAGGGAACAAGAGACCCAGTACTTC	CASSFDGREQETQYF
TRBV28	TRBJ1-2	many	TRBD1	TGTGCCAGCAGTTTGGGACAGGCGCTTGGCTACACCTTC	CASSLGQALGYTF
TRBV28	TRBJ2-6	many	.	TGTGCCAGCAGTTTATGGCCAGGCAAGAGCTCTGGGGCCAACGTCCTGACTTTC	CASSLWPGKSSGANVLTF
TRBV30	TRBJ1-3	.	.	TGTGCCTACTCCGAAGGTTCTGGAAACACCATATATTTT	CAYSEGSGNTIYF
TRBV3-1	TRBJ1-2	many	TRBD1	TGTGCCAGCAGCCAAGGGACAGGGACCTATGGCTACACCTTC	CASSQGTGTYGYTF
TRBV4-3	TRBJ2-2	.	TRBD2	TGCGCCAGCAGCCAAGGGACTAGTTGGGGGGAGCTGTTTTTT	CASSQGTSWGELFF
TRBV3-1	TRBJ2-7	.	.	TGTGCCAGCAGCCCAGGCAGCGGGCCCTCCTACGAGCAGTACTTC	CASSPGSGPSYEQYF
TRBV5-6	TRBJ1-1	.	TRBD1	TGTGCCAGCAGCACCGGACAGGCCATCATGGCTGAAGCTTTCTTT	CASSTGQAIMAEAFF
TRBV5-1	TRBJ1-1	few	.	TGCGCCAGCAGCTTAACAGGGAATCTGGCTTTCTTT	CASSLTGNLAFF
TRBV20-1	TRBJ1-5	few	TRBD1	TGCAGTGCCCGATTAGGACAGGGAAGCAATCAGCCCCAGCATTTT	CSARLGQGSNQPQHF
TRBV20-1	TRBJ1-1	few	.	TGCAGTGCTAGTCATCCCCGGAACACTGAAGCTTTCTTT	CSASHPRNTEAFF
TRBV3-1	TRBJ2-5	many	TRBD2	TGTGCCAGCAGCCAAACTAGCGGCCAAGAGACCCAGTACTTC	CASSQTSGQETQYF
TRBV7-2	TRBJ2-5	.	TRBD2	TGTGCCAGCAGCCCGCAGACTAGCGGGAGCCTCAGGGAGACCCAGTACTTC	CASSPQTSGSLRETQYF
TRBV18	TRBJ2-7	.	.	TGTGCCAGCTCACACGAACAGGGCAGCGAGCAGTACTTC	CASSHEQGSEQYF
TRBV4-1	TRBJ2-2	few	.	TGCGCCAGCAGCCAAGAGAATGGACACGCGAACACCGGGGAGCTGTTTTTT	CASSQENGHANTGELFF
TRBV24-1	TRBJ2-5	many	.	TGTGCCACCAGTGGTACAGGGAACCAAGAGACCCAGTACTTC	CATSGTGNQETQYF
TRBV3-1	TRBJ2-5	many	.	TGTGCCAGCAGCCAGAACTCGGGACTCGCGGGGGAGACCCAGTACTTC	CASSQNSGLAGETQYF
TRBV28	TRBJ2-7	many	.	TGTGCCAGCAGTTTGGGAATCTACGAGCAGTACTTC	CASSLGIYEQYF
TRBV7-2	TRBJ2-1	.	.	TGTGCCAGCAGCCAGGGACTTACCCAGCAGTTCTTC	CASSQGLTQQFF
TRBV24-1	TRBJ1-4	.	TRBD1	TGTGCCACCAGTGATTCCCAGGGGGGGCGAAAGGAAAAACTGTTTTTT	CATSDSQGGRKEKLFF
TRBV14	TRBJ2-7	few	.	TGTGCCAGCAGCCAGCCATTGGGTAAGCAGTACTTC	CASSQPLGKQYF
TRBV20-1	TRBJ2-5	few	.	TGCAGTGCTAGGTGGAAAGTCTTGTACCAAGAGACCCAGTACTTC	CSARWKVLYQETQYF
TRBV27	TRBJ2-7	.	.	TGTGCCAGCTGGTCGTGGAGGCAGGAGCAGTACTTC	CASWSWRQEQYF
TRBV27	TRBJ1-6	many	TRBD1	TGTGCCAGCAGTCAACCCTCGGGACAGGGCTCTGTTACCCTCCACTTT	CASSQPSGQGSVTLHF
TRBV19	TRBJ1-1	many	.	TGTGCCAGTAGTGCGGTGATGGGCGGGCTGAACACTGAAGCTTTCTTT	CASSAVMGGLNTEAFF
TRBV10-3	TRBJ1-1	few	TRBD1	TGTGCCATCAGTGGGACAGGGGGAATGAACACTGAAGCTTTCTTT	CAISGTGGMNTEAFF
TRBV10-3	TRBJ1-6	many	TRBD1	TGTGCCATCAGTGTTACAGGGGGCGAAAGTTCACCCCTCCACTTT	CAISVTGGESSPLHF
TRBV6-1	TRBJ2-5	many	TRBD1	TGTGCCAGCACCAACAGGGGGGAAGAGACCCAGTACTTC	CASTNRGEETQYF
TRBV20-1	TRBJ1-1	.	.	TGCAGTGCTCTTCAGATAAACACTGAAGCTTTCTTT	CSALQINTEAFF
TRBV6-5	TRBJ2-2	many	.	TGTGCCAGCAGTTACTCGGGGAACACCGGGGAGCTGTTTTTT	CASSYSGNTGELFF